This T cell receptor beta chain was sequenced for a study of identical twins. TCRdb ran MiXCR on the 5' RACE reads and lists one entry per CDR3 protein. The sample contains around 690,000 distinct CDR3 sequences, around 21% of which appear only once. Germline assignment: CDR1 SQVTM and CDR2 ANQGSEA. The V gene end was trimmed by 6 bases and the J gene end by 9 bases; junction bases not matched to a gene: 11. This CDR3 has 13 residues. These data were also filed under a second study, of T cells expressing NK-cell markers.

This receptor was obtained from a woman under 30 in good health. V gene TRBV29-1 combines with J gene TRBJ2-1; TRBD2 agrees at 7 bases. The sequencing input was PBMCs. The CDR3 sequence is CSVRRSPGGEQFF. CDR3 nucleotide sequence: TGCAGCGTCCGACGGTCTCCGGGAGGTGAGCAGTTCTTC.